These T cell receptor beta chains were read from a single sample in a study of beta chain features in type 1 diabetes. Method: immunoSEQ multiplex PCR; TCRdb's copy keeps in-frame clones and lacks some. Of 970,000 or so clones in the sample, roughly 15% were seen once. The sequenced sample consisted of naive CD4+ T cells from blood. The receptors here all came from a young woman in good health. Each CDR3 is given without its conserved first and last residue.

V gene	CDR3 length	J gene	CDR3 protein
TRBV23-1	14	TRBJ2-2	ASTRYKELNTGELF
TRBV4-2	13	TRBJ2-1	ASSQDGSSYNEQF
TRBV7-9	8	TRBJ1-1	ATRGTEAF
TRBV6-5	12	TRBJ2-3	ASSYSTDTDAQY
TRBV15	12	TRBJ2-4	ATSMTGTGLIQY
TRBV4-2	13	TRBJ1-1	ASSQVWTVNTEAF
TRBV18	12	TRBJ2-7	ASSPGQVNREQY
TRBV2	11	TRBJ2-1	ASTRQGMNEQF
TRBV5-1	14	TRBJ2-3	ASSLSGGVGTDTQY
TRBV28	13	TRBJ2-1	ASSFRDRGYNEQF
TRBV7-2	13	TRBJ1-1	ASSLGNVMNTEAF
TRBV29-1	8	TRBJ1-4	SAGQEKLF
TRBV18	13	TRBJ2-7	ASSPMTGSLYEQY
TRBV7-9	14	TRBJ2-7	ASSSHRDRRTYEQY
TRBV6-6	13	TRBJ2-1	ASILGPGSYNEQF
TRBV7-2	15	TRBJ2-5	ASSLRFHSTGRETQY
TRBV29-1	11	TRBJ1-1	SAQGARNTEAF
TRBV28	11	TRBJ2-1	ASTPRLPNEQF
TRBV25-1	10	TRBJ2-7	ASSDRVYEQY
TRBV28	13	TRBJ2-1	ASAQAGEGQNEQF
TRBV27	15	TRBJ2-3	ASRRKAQGAFADTQY
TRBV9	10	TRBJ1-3	ASSVSGNTIY